A selection of T cell receptor beta chains follows, all from one sample in a study of blood T cell repertoires in COVID-19. Using immunoSEQ multiplex PCR, the repertoire was profiled, and TCRdb retains in-frame clones only, with some absent. The repertoire holds tens of thousands of clones, with over 75% as singletons. The specimen was peripheral blood. The receptor source for this set is a human donor with active COVID-19. The donor label of this sample is uncertain. The CDR3 runs from the conserved cysteine through the conserved F or W. Each record gives: clone size, V gene, J gene, CDR3 protein. Size values are once, few and many counts, or a class for expanded clones, and some rows have none.

-	TRBV3-1/TRBV3-2	TRBJ2-2	CASSRPLTGVTGELFF
-	TRBV6-4	TRBJ1-6	CASISPGDSPLHF
-	TRBV5-1	TRBJ2-3	CASTSQGGGTDTQYF
-	TRBV10-2	TRBJ2-2	CASIKYGLAQNTGELFF
-	TRBV5-5	TRBJ2-7	CASSFGQRYYEQYF
-	TRBV19	TRBJ1-1	CASTTLGDGRYLHTEAFF
-	TRBV19	TRBJ1-5	CASSPAGFGQPQHF
-	TRBV28	TRBJ2-1	CASRGQPREGEQFF
once	TRBV28	TRBJ2-1	CASSTREIGYNEQFF
once	TRBV6-6	TRBJ1-4	CASSYPGGGGEKLFF
-	TRBV19	TRBJ1-2	CASRTTGEYGYTF
-	TRBV7-8	TRBJ1-2	CASSLDNRGYGYTF
once	TRBV6-6	TRBJ1-3	CASSRDRASTGNTIYF
-	TRBV9	TRBJ2-2	CASSEQGFGELFF
-	TRBV6-5	TRBJ2-1	CASSWSTSFHNEQFF
-	TRBV5-1	TRBJ2-7	CASSLDPGGREQYF
-	TRBV12-5	TRBJ2-1	CASGTGYNEQFF
few	TRBV11-3	TRBJ1-2	CASSPRTGGTHGYTF
few	TRBV30	TRBJ2-7	CAWRPSVGLASYEQYF
-	TRBV19	TRBJ2-7	CASSIGSGYSYEQYF
-	TRBV10-2	TRBJ2-3	CASSGTWRGVSDTQYF
-	TRBV5-6	TRBJ2-1	CASSSRLGEQFF
-	TRBV5-4	TRBJ1-2	CASSGENYGYTF
-	TRBV7-3	TRBJ1-6	CASSPRTGPPLHF
-	TRBV3-1/TRBV3-2	TRBJ2-7	CASSQAENEQYF
-	TRBV5-4	TRBJ2-3	CASSSRGTSTDTQYF
once	TRBV6-5	TRBJ2-7	CASSDRFYEQYF
few	TRBV7-9	TRBJ2-3	CASSLVGGPDTQYF
-	TRBV5-4	TRBJ2-1	CASSLTSGGADEQFF
-	TRBV19	TRBJ1-5	CASRTRQGNQPQHF
-	TRBV28	TRBJ2-3	CASTTGGATDTQYF
-	TRBV29-1	TRBJ2-7	CSAFMGGTNRYEQYF
-	TRBV5-4	TRBJ1-2	CASSPSLGQDGYTF
-	TRBV30	TRBJ2-5	CAWSVAGGETQYF
-	TRBV27	TRBJ2-7	CASRRTGGTYEQYF
-	TRBV28	TRBJ2-1	CASVGGKSYNEQFF
-	TRBV18	TRBJ2-2	CASSGTENTGELFF